The following is a T cell receptor beta chain sequence with its context. Its antigen is undetermined. The assay was immunoSEQ multiplex PCR, and TCRdb's table has in-frame clones only and misses some. Of some 14,000 clones listed, about 70% are singletons. The data derive from a study of memory B cells and T cells in multiple sclerosis. Broader study findings: Clone-set sizes differed between compartments, so shared clonotype counts needed normalization.

The TCR sequence derives from a human donor with multiple sclerosis. The sample consisted of memory (CD45RO+) CD4+ T cells from blood.

This chain's CDR3 is CASSLDRGDNQPQHF. In DNA form, the CDR3 reads TGTGCCAGCAGCCTTGACCGGGGAGACAATCAGCCCCAGCATTTT. V gene TRBV6-1 combines with J gene TRBJ1-5; D is unclear. CDR3 length: 15 amino acids. Germline CDR1 is MNHNS and CDR2 is SASEGT. The V end was cut by 6 bases, the J end by 3 bases, with 15 bases between.